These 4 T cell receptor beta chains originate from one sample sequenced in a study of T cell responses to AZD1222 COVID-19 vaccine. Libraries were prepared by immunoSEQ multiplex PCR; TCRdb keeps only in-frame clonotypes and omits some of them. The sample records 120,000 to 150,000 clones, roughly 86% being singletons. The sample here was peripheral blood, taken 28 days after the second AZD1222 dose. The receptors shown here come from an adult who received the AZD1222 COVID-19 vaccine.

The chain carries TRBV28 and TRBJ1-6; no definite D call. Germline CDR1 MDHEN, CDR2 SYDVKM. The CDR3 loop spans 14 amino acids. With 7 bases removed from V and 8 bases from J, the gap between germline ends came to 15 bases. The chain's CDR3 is CASNSKDGDSPLHF. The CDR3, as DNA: TGTGCCAGCAACTCCAAGGATGGGGATTCACCCCTCCACTTT. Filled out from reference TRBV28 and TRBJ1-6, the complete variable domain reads DVKVTQSSRYLVKRTGEKVFLECVQDMDHENMFWYRQDPGLGLRLIYFSYDVKMKEKGDIPEGYSVSREKKERFSLILESASTNQTSMYLCASNSKDGDSPLHFGNGTRLTVT.

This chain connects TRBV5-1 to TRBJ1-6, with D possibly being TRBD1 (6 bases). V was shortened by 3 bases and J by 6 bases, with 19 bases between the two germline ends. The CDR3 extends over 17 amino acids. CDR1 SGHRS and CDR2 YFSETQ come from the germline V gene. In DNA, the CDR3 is TGCGCCAGCAGCTGGACGGGGGCTATAGATAGTAATTCACCCCTCCACTTT. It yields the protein CASSWTGAIDSNSPLHF.

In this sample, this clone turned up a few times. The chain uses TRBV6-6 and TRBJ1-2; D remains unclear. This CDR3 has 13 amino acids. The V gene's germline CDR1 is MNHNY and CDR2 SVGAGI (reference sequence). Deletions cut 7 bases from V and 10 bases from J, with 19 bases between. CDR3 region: CASNRDTSLFYTF. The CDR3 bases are TGTGCCAGCAACCGCGACACGTCACTATTCTACACCTTC.

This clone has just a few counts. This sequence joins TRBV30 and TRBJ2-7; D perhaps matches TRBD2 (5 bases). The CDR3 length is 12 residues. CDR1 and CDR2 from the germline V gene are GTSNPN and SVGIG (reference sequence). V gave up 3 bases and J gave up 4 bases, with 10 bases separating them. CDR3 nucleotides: TGTGCCTGGAGGCGGGCACGGTACGAGCAGTACTTC. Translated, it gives CAWRRARYEQYF.